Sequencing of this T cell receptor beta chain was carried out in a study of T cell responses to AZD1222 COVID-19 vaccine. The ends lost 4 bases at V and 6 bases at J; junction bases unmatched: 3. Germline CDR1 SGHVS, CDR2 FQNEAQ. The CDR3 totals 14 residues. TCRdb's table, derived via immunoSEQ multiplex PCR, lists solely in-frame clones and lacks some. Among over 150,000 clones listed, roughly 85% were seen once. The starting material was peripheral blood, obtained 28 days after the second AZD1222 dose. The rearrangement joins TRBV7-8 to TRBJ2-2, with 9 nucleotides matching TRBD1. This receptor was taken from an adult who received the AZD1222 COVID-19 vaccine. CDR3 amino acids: CASSSRTGAGELFF. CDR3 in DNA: TGTGCCAGCAGCTCCCGGACAGGGGCCGGGGAGCTGTTTTTT.